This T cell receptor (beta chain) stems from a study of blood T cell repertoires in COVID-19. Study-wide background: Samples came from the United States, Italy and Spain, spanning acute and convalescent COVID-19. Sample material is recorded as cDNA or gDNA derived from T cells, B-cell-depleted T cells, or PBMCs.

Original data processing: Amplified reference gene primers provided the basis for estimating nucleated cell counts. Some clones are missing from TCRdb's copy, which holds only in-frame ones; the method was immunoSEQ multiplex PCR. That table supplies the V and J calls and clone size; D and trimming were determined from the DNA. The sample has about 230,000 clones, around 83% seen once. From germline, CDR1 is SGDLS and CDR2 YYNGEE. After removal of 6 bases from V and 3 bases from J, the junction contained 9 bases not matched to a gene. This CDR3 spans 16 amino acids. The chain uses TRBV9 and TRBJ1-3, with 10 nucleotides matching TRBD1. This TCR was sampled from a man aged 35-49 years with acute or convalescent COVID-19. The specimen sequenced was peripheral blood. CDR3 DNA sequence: TGTGCCAGCAATCCGGGACAGGGGAGATTTGGAAACACCATATATTTT. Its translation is CASNPGQGRFGNTIYF.